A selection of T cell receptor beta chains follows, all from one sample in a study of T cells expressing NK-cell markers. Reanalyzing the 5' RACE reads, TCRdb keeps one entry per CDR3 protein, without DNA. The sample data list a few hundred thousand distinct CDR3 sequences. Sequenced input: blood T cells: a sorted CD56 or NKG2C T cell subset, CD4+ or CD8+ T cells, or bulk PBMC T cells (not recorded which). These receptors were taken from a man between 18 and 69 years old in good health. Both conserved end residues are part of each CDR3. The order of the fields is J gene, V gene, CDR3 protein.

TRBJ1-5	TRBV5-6	CASSIGQGRLGQPQHF
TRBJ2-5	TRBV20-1	CSAMPGQGQETQYF
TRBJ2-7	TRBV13	CASSLGWQGKGEQYF
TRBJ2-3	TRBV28	CASSYGVDTQYF
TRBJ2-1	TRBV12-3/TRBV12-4	CASSSRDYNEQFF
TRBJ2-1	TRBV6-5	CASSFNPLAGNEQFF
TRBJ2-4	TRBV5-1	CASSLTSGVENIQYF
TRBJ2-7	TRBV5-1	CASSSGLAGLSEQYF
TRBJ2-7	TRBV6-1	CASHRPGSSYEQYF
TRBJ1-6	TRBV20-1	CSARRTVNNSPLHF
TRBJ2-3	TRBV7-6	CASSPTPRETDTQYF
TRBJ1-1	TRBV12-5	CASGLNVGNTEAFF
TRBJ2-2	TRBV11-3	CASSRDSLTGELFF